Described below is a single T cell receptor beta chain sequence and its context. The sample originates from a study of T cell changes during pregnancy in multiple sclerosis. The table came from immunoSEQ multiplex PCR; TCRdb's copy has only in-frame clones and leaves some out. Among around 74,000 clones listed, 70% to 90% were seen once. This CDR3 contains 20 residues. J was trimmed by 3 bases and V by 1 base; bases with no gene match: 15. Germline V CDR1 and CDR2: SGHDN, FVKESK. This TCR was recovered from a female donor with multiple sclerosis, enrolled in a pregnancy study. Here the sequenced sample was peripheral blood, taken before pregnancy. The chain couples TRBV14 to TRBJ2-6, with 7 bases aligning to TRBD1. DNA of the CDR3: TGTGCCAGCAGCCAAGGTACCGCCAGGGGACAGAAGTATGGGGCCAACGTCCTGACTTTC. This encodes CASSQGTARGQKYGANVLTF. Filled out from reference TRBV14 and TRBJ2-6, the complete variable domain reads EAGVTQFPSHSVIEKGQTVTLRCDPISGHDNLYWYRRVMGKEIKFLLHFVKESKQDESGMPNNRFLAERTGGTYSTLKVQPAELEDSGVYFCASSQGTARGQKYGANVLTFGAGSRLTVL.